This paragraph reports one TCR beta chain. Its antigen is as yet unknown. The data originate from a study of identical twins. Study-wide results and caveats: Twins shared out-of-frame alpha sequences with excess low generation probability. Abundant beta clonotypes from cord blood bore fewer insertions; memory repertoires lacked this pattern.

The trim removed 3 bases at V and 5 bases at J, leaving 6 bases unmatched. CDR3 length: 15 residues. The germline V gene has CDR1 MGHRA and CDR2 YSYEKL. MiXCR was run by TCRdb on the 5' RACE reads, yielding one entry per CDR3 protein. The sample comprises 200,000 to 300,000 distinct CDR3 sequences, roughly 7% of which are singletons, and 3% to 4% rests with the top ten. These same data were also listed under a study on yellow fever vaccine responses in identical twins.

This receptor was taken from a woman aged 18-35 years in good health. This rearrangement joins TRBV4-1 to TRBJ2-5; 10 bases are shared with TRBD2. Sequenced: memory (CD45RO+) T cells sorted from blood. CDR3 DNA sequence: TGCGCCAGCAGCCAGTTGGGACTAGCGAGGGAGACCCAGTACTTC. Translated, it gives CASSQLGLARETQYF.